This T cell receptor beta chain was recorded in a study of T cell responses to AZD1222 COVID-19 vaccine. Pooled together were second doses at about 4 or about 12 weeks. Method: immunoSEQ multiplex PCR; TCRdb's copy keeps in-frame clones and lacks some. This sample yields nearly 95,000 clones, of which approximately 90% are seen a single time; roughly 2.7% belongs to the top ten. Study conclusions and caveats: Clonal diversity may have been underestimated in mostly white British donors. Following two doses of AZD1222, Spike-specific TCR breadth and depth rose. Nearly half of spike-specific TCRs reportedly target variant regions that are unmutated in the B.1.351 and B.1.1.7 variants.

This CDR3 contains 11 residues. Trimming removed 6 bases at V and 8 bases at J, with 13 bases between. Germline values: CDR1 GTSNPN, CDR2 SVGIG (reference sequence). In regard to this clone: Its antigen is unknown.

This sample comprised peripheral blood, obtained 28 days after the second AZD1222 dose. The sequence derives from an adult who received the AZD1222 COVID-19 vaccine. The rearrangement uses TRBV30 and TRBJ1-2; D unresolved. The CDR3 nucleotides read TGTGCCTGCGTCCGGATTGGGGGCTACACCTTC. Protein: CACVRIGGYTF.